The 28 T cell receptor beta chains below were found in one sample sequenced in a study of shared clonotypes between healthy human individuals. CD45RO-negative, CCR7-positively selected cells formed the naive CD8 fraction, excluding terminally differentiated effector memory CD45RA+ cells. Sequencing used immunoSEQ multiplex PCR; TCRdb keeps in-frame clones, though not all of them. The data hold some 2.1 million clones, with around 95% observed a single time. Sequences were obtained from naive CD8+ T cells from PBMCs. Receptors were obtained from a young man in good health. Some clones in this sample may be carry-over from other donors' samples.

The chain couples TRBV13 to TRBJ2-7, with 13 bases matching TRBD2. Germline values: CDR1 PRHDT, CDR2 FYEKMQ (reference sequence). The ends lost 0 bases at V and 4 bases at J; junction bases unmatched: 6. The length of the CDR3 is 17 residues. The DNA for the CDR3 is TGTGCCAGCAGCTTAGGACTAGCGGGAGGGCCGAGGTACGAGCAGTACTTC. Translated: CASSLGLAGGPRYEQYF.

This rearrangement joins TRBV7-9 to TRBJ1-4, with unresolved D. Germline V lookup: CDR1 SEHNR, CDR2 FQNEAQ (reference sequence). This CDR3 region has 15 residues. V lost 5 bases to trimming and J lost 2 bases, with 12 bases between them. The CDR3 coding sequence is TGTGCCAGCAGCCCATTCAGAGGGACTAATGAAAAACTGTTTTTT. This sequence encodes CASSPFRGTNEKLFF.

The rearrangement joins TRBV19 to TRBJ2-3; no clear D. The CDR3 has 16 residues. The germline V gene encodes CDR1 LNHDA and CDR2 SQIVND (reference sequence). V shed 5 bases and J shed 3 bases, with 18 bases lying between them. The CDR3, as DNA: TGTGCCAGTAGTGCCCCCCTGAGTCCGCGGACAGATACGCAGTATTTT. Amino acids: CASSAPLSPRTDTQYF.

With regard to this clone: Other DNA sequences in this specimen translate into the identical CDR3. V and J are TRBV13 and TRBJ2-7; D is undetermined. In germline, CDR1 is PRHDT, CDR2 FYEKMQ (reference sequence). CDR3 length: 13 amino acids. V was pared by 6 bases and J by 0 bases, with 9 bases between. In DNA form, the CDR3 reads TGTGCCAGCAGGCTAGGAACCTCCTACGAGCAGTACTTC. This sequence encodes CASRLGTSYEQYF.

This rearrangement joins TRBV19 to TRBJ2-1; D gene uncertain. Per the germline V gene, CDR1 is LNHDA and CDR2 is SQIVND (reference sequence). This CDR3 is 14 amino acids long. Deletions cut 8 bases from V and 5 bases from J, with 16 bases between. The CDR3 sequence is CASSDLWTHNEQFF. DNA for the CDR3: TGTGCCAGTTCCGACCTGTGGACCCACAATGAGCAGTTCTTC.

This clone was seen a few times. Other DNA sequences of this sample code for an identical CDR3. J is TRBJ1-5 and V is TRBV13; D unresolved. The CDR3 loop spans 12 amino acids. V was shortened by 5 bases and J by 6 bases, with 8 bases between the two germline ends. Per germline, CDR1 PRHDT and CDR2 FYEKMQ (reference sequence). This chain's CDR3 is CASSPRGQPQHF. Written as DNA, the CDR3 is TGTGCCAGCAGCCCCCGGGGTCAGCCCCAGCATTTT.

CDR3 amino acids: CASSPPLGLAYEQYF. The CDR3 nucleotides read TGTGCCAGCAGCCCCCCCTTAGGACTAGCCTACGAGCAGTACTTC. V and J are TRBV28 and TRBJ2-7; 7 nucleotides line up with TRBD2. With V trimmed by 6 bases and J by 2 bases, 10 bases remained unmatched. Germline CDR1 MDHEN, CDR2 SYDVKM. This CDR3 is built from 15 residues.

This clone was seen once. The gene calls are TRBV7-8 and TRBJ1-4; 8 nucleotides agree with TRBD1. V lost 5 bases and J lost 8; bases outside the gene matches: 7. The CDR3 sequence is 14 residues long. In germline, CDR1 is SGHVS, CDR2 FQNEAQ. The CDR3 coding sequence is TGTGCCAGCAGCCCAGGGGGCGCAGGGGAAAAACTGTTTTTT. It translates to CASSPGGAGEKLFF.

This clone appeared once. This chain links TRBV6-1 with TRBJ2-3, with 9 bases matching TRBD2. V was pared by 3 bases and J by 5 bases, with 6 bases of the junction left unmatched. Per the germline V gene, CDR1 is MNHNS and CDR2 is SASEGT. This CDR3 is 15 amino acids long. The CDR3 DNA follows: TGTGCCAGCAGTGACCTCCCTAGCGGGGAAGATACGCAGTATTTT. Translating gives CASSDLPSGEDTQYF.

The chain links TRBV6-1 to TRBJ1-2; D not resolved. The CDR3 runs to 13 residues. The V gene lost 2 bases and the J gene lost 8 bases, with 12 bases spanning the gap. Germline V CDR1 and CDR2: MNHNS, SASEGT. The CDR3 is CASSEKREWGYTF. The CDR3, as DNA: TGTGCCAGCAGTGAAAAGAGGGAATGGGGCTACACCTTC.

This clone was picked up one time. The gene calls are TRBV9 and TRBJ2-7; D might be TRBD2 (6 bases). CDR3 length equals 16 residues. V dropped 0 bases and J dropped 3 bases, with 16 bases sitting between them. From germline, CDR1 is SGDLS and CDR2 YYNGEE. CDR3 sequence reads: CASSVVAAQGVYEQYF. The CDR3 nucleotides read TGTGCCAGCAGCGTAGTAGCGGCACAAGGGGTCTACGAGCAGTACTTC.

This sequence joins TRBV19 and TRBJ1-1, with a weak D call TRBD1 (5 bases). The CDR3 length is 15 residues. V was cut by 3 bases and J by 11 bases, with 22 bases left in between. Germline CDR1 LNHDA, CDR2 SQIVND (reference sequence). The CDR3 DNA sequence: TGTGCCAGTAGTATCCACGCCGGGACTTTAGGTGTGGCTTTCTTT. It specifies CASSIHAGTLGVAFF.

The chain combines TRBV11-1 with TRBJ2-3, with D possibly matching TRBD2 (6 bases). V was pared by 1 base and J by 7 bases, with 18 bases between. Germline CDR1 and CDR2: SGHAT and FQDESV (reference sequence). CDR3 size: 16 residues. The CDR3 region is CASSLDPSGVVYTQYF. CDR3 coding DNA: TGTGCCAGCAGCTTAGACCCCTCGGGAGTTGTATATACGCAGTATTTT.

V gene TRBV4-1 combines with J gene TRBJ2-7; 8 bases fit TRBD2. Germline CDR1 is MGHRA and CDR2 is YSYEKL. V gave up 1 base and J gave up 4 bases; unmatched junction bases: 21. This CDR3 region has 20 residues. CDR3 nucleotides: TGCGCCAGCAGCCAAGTTTACCACCCCTACCGGGAGGGCCCTAAATACGAGCAGTACTTC. Translated: CASSQVYHPYREGPKYEQYF.

This clone was counted a single time. The V and J genes are TRBV5-1 and TRBJ2-7, with D possibly matching TRBD1 (6 bases). From germline, CDR1 is SGHRS and CDR2 YFSETQ. The CDR3 loop spans 18 amino acids. Deletions cut 4 bases from V and 0 bases from J, with 23 bases between. Here the CDR3 reads CASSQHGQPTPNSYEQYF. The CDR3 nucleotides are TGCGCCAGCAGCCAACATGGACAGCCGACCCCCAACTCCTACGAGCAGTACTTC.

With regard to this clone: The sample contains more than one DNA sequence encoding this CDR3. V is TRBV7-9 and J is TRBJ1-1; the match to TRBD1 covers 7 bases. CDR1 and CDR2 (germline): SEHNR, FQNEAQ (reference sequence). V was pared by 5 bases and J by 1 base, with 4 bases of the junction left unmatched. This CDR3 has 14 amino acids. The CDR3 loop is CASSPWDRNTEAFF. The CDR3 region has the DNA TGTGCCAGCAGCCCCTGGGACAGGAACACTGAAGCTTTCTTT.

A word on this clone: This CDR3 is also generated by other DNA sequences in the sample. This chain joins TRBV29-1 and TRBJ1-2, with D tentatively TRBD1 (5 bases). CDR1 and CDR2 (germline): SQVTM, ANQGSEA. V lost 4 bases, J lost 5 bases, and 5 bases lay in between. The length of the CDR3 is 10 residues. This CDR3 reads CSVGGYGYTF. CDR3 DNA sequence: TGCAGCGTTGGGGGGTATGGCTACACCTTC.

This sequence joins TRBV4-1 and TRBJ2-7; 11 positions match TRBD2. The CDR3 sequence is 17 residues long. Germline V gene data show CDR1 as MGHRA and CDR2 as YSYEKL. With V trimmed by 1 base and J by 0 bases, 5 bases remained unmatched. CDR3 loop: CASSQVILAGVSYEQYF. The CDR3 DNA reads as TGCGCCAGCAGCCAAGTTATACTAGCGGGAGTCTCCTACGAGCAGTACTTC.

The V and J genes are TRBV6-6 and TRBJ1-6; D is perhaps TRBD1 (6 bases). Trimming took off 7 bases at V and 13 bases at J, with 8 bases between the two ends. CDR3 length: 10 residues. The germline gives CDR1 MNHNY, CDR2 SVGAGI (reference sequence). This CDR3 is CASMGAPLHF. The CDR3 DNA reads as TGTGCCAGCATGGGGGCGCCCCTCCACTTT.

The chain links TRBV28 to TRBJ1-2; D is unclear. The germline gives CDR1 MDHEN, CDR2 SYDVKM. CDR3 length: 14 residues. Between the trimmed V and J ends, which lost 3 bases and 2 bases, there was a span of 10 bases. CDR3 nucleotide sequence: TGTGCCAGCAGTTTTAAGGCCAGAAACTATGGCTACACCTTC. Its translation: CASSFKARNYGYTF.

In the case of this clone: Other nucleotide sequences in the sample specify the same CDR3. The rearrangement joins TRBV7-9 to TRBJ2-7; 9 positions agree with TRBD1. Per the germline V gene, CDR1 is SEHNR and CDR2 is FQNEAQ (reference sequence). The V gene end was trimmed by 5 bases and the J gene end by 1 base; junction bases not matched to a gene: 6. The CDR3 runs to 15 residues. The CDR3 region has the DNA TGTGCCAGCAGCACCACCGGGACAGGGTCCTACGAGCAGTACTTC. It translates to CASSTTGTGSYEQYF.

The chain is built from TRBV6-6 and TRBJ2-5; tentatively, D is TRBD1 or TRBD2 (5 bases each). The CDR3 covers 16 residues. Trimming took 2 bases from V and 2 from J, leaving 15 bases between them. CDR1 is MNHNY and CDR2 is SVGAGI in the germline V gene (reference sequence). The CDR3 DNA reads as TGTGCCAGCAGTTACACGCCAGGGACGAGGCAAGAGACCCAGTACTTC. Protein product: CASSYTPGTRQETQYF.

This rearrangement joins TRBV5-1 to TRBJ2-5; 7 positions match TRBD1. The CDR3 spans 15 residues. The ends lost 2 bases at V and 4 bases at J; junction bases unmatched: 8. From germline, CDR1 is SGHRS and CDR2 YFSETQ. The CDR3 nucleotides read TGCGCCAGCAGCTTTCAGGGACAGAGTTTAGAGACCCAGTACTTC. It translates to CASSFQGQSLETQYF.

The chain combines TRBV25-1 with TRBJ2-1; tentative D call: TRBD1 (7 bases). Germline V gene data show CDR1 as MGHDK and CDR2 as SYGVNS. The CDR3 is 14 amino acids. V was trimmed by 6 bases and J by 1 base, leaving 10 bases between them. The CDR3 reads CASRQGGSYNEQFF. CDR3 in DNA: TGTGCCAGCAGGCAGGGGGGATCCTACAATGAGCAGTTCTTC.

This rearrangement joins TRBV9 to TRBJ2-1, with D tentatively TRBD2 (5 bases). The germline CDR1 and CDR2 sequences are SGDLS and YYNGEE. The CDR3 contains 14 residues. The germline V and J ends were trimmed by 0 bases and 7 bases, with 11 bases remaining between them. CDR3 in DNA: TGTGCCAGCAGCGTAGGGGGAGCGCCAAATGAGCAGTTCTTC. It yields the protein CASSVGGAPNEQFF.

This clone appeared a single time. The rearrangement uses TRBV7-2 and TRBJ2-2; D unclear. Trimming removed 1 base from V and 5 bases from J, with 8 bases in between. The CDR3 runs 14 residues. Germline V gives CDR1 SGHTA, CDR2 FQGNSA. The CDR3 sequence: CASSLVGQTGELFF. The CDR3 DNA is TGTGCCAGCAGCTTAGTGGGCCAGACCGGGGAGCTGTTTTTT.

This CDR3 is CASSPESRSSSYNEQFF. Here the CDR3 DNA reads TGCGCCAGCAGCCCAGAGTCCAGGTCCAGCTCCTACAATGAGCAGTTCTTC. The genes are TRBV4-3 and TRBJ2-1; D is unclear. Germline V CDR1 and CDR2: LGHNA, YSLEER. Trimming removed 4 bases from V and 0 bases from J, with 16 bases in between. The CDR3 sequence is 17 residues long.

For this clone: Other DNA sequences within the sample encode an identical CDR3. V is TRBV4-1 and J is TRBJ2-7, with D hard to call. Germline values: CDR1 MGHRA, CDR2 YSYEKL. This CDR3 region has 15 residues. V was cut by 0 bases and J by 0 bases, with 9 bases left in between. Here the CDR3 DNA reads TGCGCCAGCAGCCAAGATCTTACTGGCTCCTACGAGCAGTACTTC. Its translation: CASSQDLTGSYEQYF.